Sequencing of this T cell receptor beta chain was carried out in a study of T cells after yellow fever vaccination. At the level of the study: The authors prepared low-cell-number fractions using SMART-Seq v4 Ultra Low Input. Study observations and caveats: Abundant clonotypes from the bulk population could have been carried over as contaminants into FACS-sorted repertoires.

It was through 5'RACE template switching that TCR cDNA was made, with a universal primer site and UMIs added. TCRdb fed the 5' RACE reads into MiXCR, producing one record per CDR3 protein. The sample contains 200,000 to 300,000 distinct CDR3 sequences, approximately 6.3% of which appear only once. The CDR3 is 15 residues long. CDR1 is DFQATT and CDR2 is SNEGSKA in the germline V gene (reference sequence). Unmatched junction bases numbered 10, after V lost 5 bases and J lost 5 bases. This clonotype turned up a few times. Its specificity is not known. V gene TRBV20-1 combines with J gene TRBJ2-5; 11 bases are shared with TRBD2. The source material was CD4+ T cells sorted from PBMCs, sampled on the day of the yellow fever booster vaccination. The sequence was collected from a man aged 25-40 years who received the YFV17D yellow fever vaccine. CDR3 coding DNA: TGCAGTGCTCGTAATAGCGGGAGGGGTTCGGAGACCCAGTACTTC. Protein product: CSARNSGRGSETQYF.